This T cell receptor (beta chain) appears in the sequencing data of a study of somatic mutations in cytotoxic T cells in rheumatoid arthritis. The wider study: Purity of nearly 100% was reached when some V beta antibody-stained T-cell populations were flow-sorted, including V beta1+ cells sequenced for TCRB. General observations from the study: Statistically, CD8+ T-cell clonality was not significantly distinct between individuals with rheumatoid arthritis and age-matched healthy controls.

As to this clone: The antigen remains undetermined.

Produced via immunoSEQ multiplex PCR; TCRdb's table is partial and in-frame only. The repertoire holds 17,000 or so clones, with nearly 80% as singletons. The sequence was collected from an adult with rheumatoid arthritis. Sequenced input: CD8+ T cells sorted from blood.

The CDR3 here is CSAHRGRGEKLFF. The CDR3 DNA reads TGCAGCGCCCACAGGGGGCGCGGGGAAAAACTGTTTTTT. The chain couples TRBV29-1 to TRBJ1-4; 9 bases agree with TRBD1. The CDR3 totals 13 residues. The V gene end was trimmed by 7 bases and the J gene end by 8 bases; junction bases not matched to a gene: 8. CDR1 is SQVTM and CDR2 is ANQGSEA in the germline V gene.